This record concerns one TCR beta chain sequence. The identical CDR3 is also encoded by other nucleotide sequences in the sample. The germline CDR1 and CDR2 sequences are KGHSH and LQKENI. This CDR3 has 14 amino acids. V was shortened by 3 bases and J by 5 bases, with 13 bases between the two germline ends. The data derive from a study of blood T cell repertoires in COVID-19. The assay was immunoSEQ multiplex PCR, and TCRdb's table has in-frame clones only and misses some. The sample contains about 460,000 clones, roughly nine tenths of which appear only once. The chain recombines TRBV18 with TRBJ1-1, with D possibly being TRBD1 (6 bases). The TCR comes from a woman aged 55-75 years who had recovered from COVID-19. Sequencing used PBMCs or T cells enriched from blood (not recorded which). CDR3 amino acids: CASSPTGRETEAFF. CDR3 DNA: TGTGCCAGCTCACCTACAGGGCGGGAGACTGAAGCTTTCTTT.